Presented here are 18 T cell receptor beta chains from one specimen sequenced in a study of response to subunit inactivated influenza vaccine. TCRdb re-derived calls from the RT-PCR reads in MiXCR, one entry per CDR3 protein. The sample yields some 520,000 distinct CDR3 sequences, 16% seen once. Sequencing was performed on CD4+ T cells sorted from PBMCs, taken around 2 years after vaccination. These TCRs come from a man between 50 and 69 years old who received an inactivated influenza vaccine.

The V call is TRBV27, the J call TRBJ2-1, with D maybe TRBD2 (6 bases). Trimming removed 6 bases at V and 4 bases at J, with 10 bases between. This CDR3 comprises 13 residues. Germline loops: CDR1 MNHEY, CDR2 SMNVEV (reference sequence). Written as DNA, the CDR3 is TGTGCCAGCAGCAAGGAGGGGTACAATGAGCAGTTCTTC. Translation gives CASSKEGYNEQFF.

Concerning this clonotype: Its ends do not fully match the called genes, so a read error is possible. The genes are TRBV7-2 and TRBJ2-5; 16 nucleotides line up with TRBD2. The CDR3 runs to 14 residues. CDR1 is SGHTA, CDR2 FQGNSA, per germline. CDR3 nucleotide sequence: TGTGCCAGCAGCTCGGGACTAGCGGGAGGGCCGGTAAATTTC. Translation: CASSSGLAGGPVNF.

The chain joins TRBV27 to TRBJ1-5; 7 nucleotides agree with TRBD1. Germline-derived CDR1 and CDR2 are MNHEY and SMNVEV (reference sequence). The CDR3 is made up of 15 amino acids. Unmatched junction bases numbered 7, after V lost 4 bases and J lost 4 bases. DNA for the CDR3: TGTGCCAGCAGTTCGGCCCGGGACAGTAATCAGCCCCAGCATTTT. Its protein product is CASSSARDSNQPQHF.

This clonotype appeared a few times. The chain is built from TRBV7-9 and TRBJ2-5, with 7 bases lining up with TRBD2. The junction had 6 bases not matched to a gene; V was cut back by 5 bases and J by 0 bases. Germline CDR1 reads SEHNR; CDR2 reads FQNEAQ (reference sequence). CDR3 length: 15 residues. CDR3 in amino acids: CASSPGTTNQETQYF. CDR3 DNA: TGTGCCAGCAGCCCAGGGACTACCAACCAAGAGACCCAGTACTTC.

The chain couples TRBV6-5 to TRBJ2-7; no definite D call. In germline, CDR1 is MNHEY, CDR2 SVGAGI. V lost 0 bases and J 4 bases, leaving 13 bases between the germline ends. The CDR3 is 15 amino acids. The CDR3 loop reads CASSYSQGFGYEQYF. CDR3 bases: TGTGCCAGCAGTTACTCACAAGGTTTTGGGTACGAGCAGTACTTC.

This clonotype has only a few counts. This sequence joins TRBV9 and TRBJ2-2, with 13 bases lining up with TRBD2. The trim removed 6 bases at V and 5 bases at J, leaving 1 base unmatched. The CDR3 length is 14 residues. Germline V gives CDR1 SGDLS, CDR2 YYNGEE. The CDR3 protein is CASKGLAGTGELFF. The CDR3 DNA follows: TGTGCCAGCAAGGGACTAGCGGGAACCGGGGAGCTGTTTTTT.

This clonotype was found once. Mismatch with germline at one junction end may stem from a read error. The chain recombines TRBV6-1 with TRBJ1-1; possible D gene TRBD1, 5 bases. CDR3 length: 13 residues. Germline values: CDR1 MNHNS, CDR2 SASEGT. CDR3 DNA: TGTACCAGCAGACGGGGGATCGGCACTGAAGCTTTCTTT. Its protein product is CTSRRGIGTEAFF.

This clonotype was seen repeatedly, ten times or more. The V call is TRBV5-1, the J call TRBJ2-7; 9 positions match TRBD1. Trimming at V came to 3 bases and at J to 5 bases, leaving 6 bases not matched to a gene. Germline loops: CDR1 SGHRS, CDR2 YFSETQ. The CDR3 contains 14 residues. The CDR3 region is CASSWEGQGNEQYF. DNA of the CDR3: TGCGCCAGCAGCTGGGAGGGACAGGGCAACGAGCAGTACTTC.

This clonotype was counted many times. The rearrangement uses TRBV5-1 and TRBJ1-1; no clear D. V shed 2 bases and J shed 3 bases, with 8 bases lying between them. The V gene's germline CDR1 is SGHRS and CDR2 YFSETQ. The CDR3 is 13 amino acids. CDR3 in amino acids: CASSFGGDTEAFF. As DNA, the CDR3 is TGCGCCAGCAGCTTCGGTGGGGACACTGAAGCTTTCTTT.

The V gene is TRBV3-1, the J gene TRBJ2-3; TRBD2 might be the D (5 bases). The CDR3 covers 14 residues. Germline V CDR1 and CDR2: LGHDT, YNNKEL (reference sequence). Trimming shortened V by 4 bases and J by 4 bases, and 12 bases separated the two germline ends. The CDR3 nucleotides read TGTGCCAGCAGCCCGGGGTGGTCCTCAGATACGCAGTATTTT. Translating gives CASSPGWSSDTQYF.

This clonotype was observed a handful of times. The V and J genes are TRBV5-1 and TRBJ2-2, with D perhaps matching TRBD2 (5 bases). There are 16 residues in the CDR3. The ends were cut back, 1 base at V and 6 bases at J, with 16 bases in the middle. CDR1 SGHRS and CDR2 YFSETQ come from the germline V gene. CDR3 region: CASSLSAGSIAGELFF. CDR3 nucleotide sequence: TGCGCCAGCAGCTTGTCGGCGGGTTCAATTGCCGGGGAGCTGTTTTTT.

V is TRBV20-1 and J is TRBJ1-4, with 7 bases identical to TRBD1. The V gene end was trimmed by 5 bases and the J gene end by 0 bases; junction bases not matched to a gene: 12. The germline V gene has CDR1 DFQATT and CDR2 SNEGSKA (reference sequence). CDR3 size: 17 residues. CDR3 in amino acids: CSAQKGQSVATNEKLFF. CDR3 coding DNA: TGCAGTGCTCAAAAGGGACAGTCGGTAGCAACTAATGAAAAACTGTTTTTT.

Comments on this clonotype: A much more abundant neighbour one base away suggests this may be a read error. The V and J genes are TRBV7-9 and TRBJ2-1; D is ambiguous. The CDR3 length is 12 residues. Germline values: CDR1 SEHNR, CDR2 FQNEAQ (reference sequence). V was cut by 5 bases and J by 6 bases, with 8 bases left in between. This chain's CDR3 is CASSAATNEQFF. In DNA, the CDR3 is TGTGCCAGCAGCGCGGCGACCAATGAGCAGTTCTTC.

This sequence joins TRBV12-3 or TRBV12-4 and TRBJ2-2, with a tentative D call TRBD1 (5 bases). CDR3 length: 13 residues. Trimming took 7 bases from V and 1 from J, leaving 7 bases between them. CDR3 in DNA: TGTGCCAGCACCGGACAGAACACCGGGGAGCTGTTTTTT. It encodes CASTGQNTGELFF.

This clonotype showed up just a few times. The chain has TRBV4-1 and TRBJ2-1; D gene ambiguous. The CDR3 contains 17 residues. With 4 bases removed from V and 0 bases from J, the gap between germline ends came to 16 bases. Germline-derived CDR1 and CDR2 are MGHRA and YSYEKL. CDR3 coding DNA: TGCGCCAGCAGCCGAAACTCGCAGCCTAGCTCCTACAATGAGCAGTTCTTC. Its protein is CASSRNSQPSSYNEQFF.

V usage is TRBV5-1 and J usage is TRBJ2-1; 13 bases line up with TRBD2. The CDR3 runs 18 residues. J gave up 1 base and V 5 bases, and 9 bases lay outside the gene matches. Germline CDR1 and CDR2: SGHRS and YFSETQ. CDR3: CASRVVTSGRGSYNEQFF. CDR3 DNA: TGCGCCAGCAGAGTCGTAACTAGCGGGAGGGGGTCCTACAATGAGCAGTTCTTC.

The CDR3 DNA reads TGTGCCAGCCTACGTCCCCATGGGGGGGGATCTGGGGCCAACGTCCTGACTTTC. Encoded protein: CASLRPHGGGSGANVLTF. V and J are TRBV28 and TRBJ2-6; TRBD2 aligns across 7 bases. The CDR3 sequence is 18 residues long. V lost 8 bases to trimming and J lost 1 base; unmatched junction nucleotides: 14. CDR1 is MDHEN and CDR2 is SYDVKM in the germline V gene.

The V gene is TRBV20-1, the J gene TRBJ2-1; D not certain. Between the trimmed V and J ends, which lost 6 bases and 8 bases, there was a span of 20 bases. Germline assignment: CDR1 DFQATT and CDR2 SNEGSKA (reference sequence). The CDR3 is 14 amino acids. The DNA of the CDR3 is TGCAGTGCACTGAGACCAAACGGTAGGGATGAGCAGTTCTTC. Translating gives CSALRPNGRDEQFF.